This TCR beta chain is drawn from a study of T cell repertoires in cytomegalovirus infection. TCRdb called the reads again in MiXCR, with one record for every CDR3 protein. The sample lists approximately 750,000 distinct CDR3 sequences; roughly a third were seen once. V was clipped by 2 bases and J by 0 bases, with 8 bases between them. The CDR3 is made up of 15 amino acids. The germline CDR1 and CDR2 sequences are MNHEY and SMNVEV (reference sequence). The rearrangement links TRBV27 to TRBJ1-5; no reliable D call. Sequenced material: PBMCs. This TCR was recovered from a human donor in good health (CMV status not recorded). Some clones in this sample may be carry-over from other donors' samples. CDR3 protein: CASSLLGFSNQPQHF. In DNA form, the CDR3 reads TGTGCCAGCAGTTTACTTGGTTTTAGCAATCAGCCCCAGCATTTT.